This is a list of T cell receptor beta chains from one sample in a study of cytomegalovirus exposure and HLA in healthy donors. Sequencing was performed with immunoSEQ multiplex PCR; in TCRdb, only in-frame clones are kept and a portion is missing. This table has over 150,000 clones, approximately 80% appearing once. Sequences were obtained from PBMCs. The receptors come from a man in his thirties or forties in good health and CMV-seropositive. The CDR3 runs from the conserved cysteine through the conserved F or W. D genes are given only for firm matches. Clone size is not always given. Where it is, it says once, few, many or a class for expanded clones.

clone size: NA; J gene: TRBJ2-1; V gene: TRBV7-2; D gene: NA; CDR3 DNA: TGTGCCAGCAGCTTAGTGGGGACAACCAACAATGAGCAGTTCTTC; CDR3 protein: CASSLVGTTNNEQFF
clone size: NA; J gene: TRBJ2-2; V gene: TRBV28; D gene: TRBD1; CDR3 DNA: TGTGCCAGTGGACAGGACCGAGGCGACACCGGGGAGCTGTTTTTT; CDR3 protein: CASGQDRGDTGELFF
clone size: few; J gene: TRBJ2-4; V gene: TRBV5-1; D gene: TRBD2; CDR3 DNA: TGCGCCAGCAGCACCGGGACTAGCGGGATAGGGAACATTCAGTACTTC; CDR3 protein: CASSTGTSGIGNIQYF
clone size: NA; J gene: TRBJ2-7; V gene: TRBV5-1; D gene: NA; CDR3 DNA: TGCGCCAGCAGCTTGGATGGCCAGGGCGAGCAGTACTTC; CDR3 protein: CASSLDGQGEQYF
clone size: NA; J gene: TRBJ1-1; V gene: TRBV10-3; D gene: TRBD1; CDR3 DNA: TGTGCCATCAGTGGAAGAGGGACAGGGAACACTGAAGCTTTCTTT; CDR3 protein: CAISGRGTGNTEAFF
clone size: NA; J gene: TRBJ1-1; V gene: TRBV7-7; D gene: TRBD1; CDR3 DNA: TGTGCTAACCATACGGACAGGGGCCGGGGGGCTTTCTTT; CDR3 protein: CANHTDRGRGAFF
clone size: NA; J gene: TRBJ1-1; V gene: TRBV6-6; D gene: NA; CDR3 DNA: TGTGCCAGCAGTACACAGGTCCGCATGAACACTGAAGCTTTCTTT; CDR3 protein: CASSTQVRMNTEAFF
clone size: NA; J gene: TRBJ2-5; V gene: TRBV6-5; D gene: NA; CDR3 DNA: TGTGCCAGCAGCAACAGGGGACTGCTCCAAGAGACCCAGTACTTC; CDR3 protein: CASSNRGLLQETQYF
clone size: NA; J gene: TRBJ2-1; V gene: TRBV7-3; D gene: TRBD1; CDR3 DNA: TGTGCCAGCAGCCGATCGGGACAGGGTTGGAATGAGCAGTTCTTC; CDR3 protein: CASSRSGQGWNEQFF
clone size: NA; J gene: TRBJ2-3; V gene: TRBV9; D gene: TRBD1; CDR3 DNA: TGTGCCAGCAGCCCAGGGGGAGCGGAGACAGATACGCAGTATTTT; CDR3 protein: CASSPGGAETDTQYF
clone size: NA; J gene: TRBJ2-7; V gene: TRBV28; D gene: TRBD1; CDR3 DNA: TGTGCCAGCAGCAGGGACAGGGTGGAGCAGTACTTC; CDR3 protein: CASSRDRVEQYF
clone size: NA; J gene: TRBJ2-2; V gene: TRBV7-2; D gene: NA; CDR3 DNA: TGTGCCAGCAGCCGAACTCCCACCAATACCGGGGAGCTGTTTTTT; CDR3 protein: CASSRTPTNTGELFF
clone size: NA; J gene: TRBJ1-5; V gene: TRBV4-1; D gene: NA; CDR3 DNA: TGCGCCAGCAGCCAAGAAGTTCGAGCGCGTAGCAATCAGCCCCAGCATTTT; CDR3 protein: CASSQEVRARSNQPQHF
clone size: few; J gene: TRBJ2-5; V gene: TRBV28; D gene: TRBD2; CDR3 DNA: TGTGCCAGCAGTTTATCGCACGATATAGCGGGAGGGCCGCGCGAGACCCAGTACTTC; CDR3 protein: CASSLSHDIAGGPRETQYF
clone size: NA; J gene: TRBJ1-1; V gene: TRBV5-5; D gene: TRBD1; CDR3 DNA: TGTGCCAGCAGCTGGGGGACAGGACTGAACACTGAAGCTTTCTTT; CDR3 protein: CASSWGTGLNTEAFF
clone size: NA; J gene: TRBJ1-4; V gene: TRBV19; D gene: NA; CDR3 DNA: TGTGCCAGTAGTTCCTGGACTGCTGAAAAACTGTTTTTT; CDR3 protein: CASSSWTAEKLFF
clone size: NA; J gene: TRBJ1-2; V gene: TRBV28; D gene: TRBD1; CDR3 DNA: TGTGCCAGCAGTACAGGGGTTCCTGGCTACACCTTC; CDR3 protein: CASSTGVPGYTF
clone size: NA; J gene: TRBJ2-3; V gene: TRBV7-9; D gene: TRBD2; CDR3 DNA: TGTGCCAGCAGCTTTGGAGGCGGGAGAGAGACAGATACGCAGTATTTT; CDR3 protein: CASSFGGGRETDTQYF
clone size: NA; J gene: TRBJ2-6; V gene: TRBV7-9; D gene: NA; CDR3 DNA: TGTTCCAGCAGCCCCGGGCAGGGATACTCTGGGGCCAACGTCCTGACTTTC; CDR3 protein: CSSSPGQGYSGANVLTF
clone size: NA; J gene: TRBJ2-1; V gene: TRBV7-2; D gene: NA; CDR3 DNA: TGTGCCAGCAGCCTTTCTAGCTCCGAGCGCCCCTACAATGAGCAGTTCTTC; CDR3 protein: CASSLSSSERPYNEQFF
clone size: NA; J gene: TRBJ2-7; V gene: TRBV28; D gene: NA; CDR3 DNA: TGTGCCAGCAGTTTAGCTAGCGCAGGCTACGAGCAGTACTTC; CDR3 protein: CASSLASAGYEQYF
clone size: NA; J gene: TRBJ2-1; V gene: TRBV4-2; D gene: TRBD2; CDR3 DNA: TGTGCCAGCAGCCAAGGACGGACTAGCGGGGGAAACAATGAGCAGTTCTTC; CDR3 protein: CASSQGRTSGGNNEQFF
clone size: NA; J gene: TRBJ1-1; V gene: TRBV18; D gene: NA; CDR3 DNA: TGTGCCAGCTCACCAGGGAATAGGGGGTTGAACACTGAAGCTTTCTTT; CDR3 protein: CASSPGNRGLNTEAFF
clone size: NA; J gene: TRBJ2-7; V gene: TRBV7-8; D gene: TRBD1; CDR3 DNA: TGTGCCAGCAGCCCTAGTAGGACAGGGAACTCCTACGAGCAGTACTTC; CDR3 protein: CASSPSRTGNSYEQYF
clone size: NA; J gene: TRBJ2-1; V gene: TRBV7-8; D gene: TRBD2; CDR3 DNA: TGTGCCAGCAGCAAAAGCGGGAGCGGGTACAATGAGCAGTTCTTC; CDR3 protein: CASSKSGSGYNEQFF